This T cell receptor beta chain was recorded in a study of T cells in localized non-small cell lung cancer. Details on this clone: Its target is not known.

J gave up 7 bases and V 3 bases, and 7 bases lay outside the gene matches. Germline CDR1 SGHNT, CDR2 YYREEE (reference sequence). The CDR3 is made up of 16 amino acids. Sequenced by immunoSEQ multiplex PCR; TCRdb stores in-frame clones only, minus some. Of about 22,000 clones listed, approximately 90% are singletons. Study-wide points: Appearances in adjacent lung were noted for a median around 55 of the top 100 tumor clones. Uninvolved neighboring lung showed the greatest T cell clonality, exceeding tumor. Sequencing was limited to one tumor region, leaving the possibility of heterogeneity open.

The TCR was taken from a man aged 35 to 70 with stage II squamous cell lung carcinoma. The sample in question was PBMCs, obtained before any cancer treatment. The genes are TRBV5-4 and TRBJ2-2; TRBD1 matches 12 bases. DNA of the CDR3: TGTGCCAGCAGCTCGCGGGGACAGGGGGCCGTCGGGGAGCTGTTTTTT. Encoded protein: CASSSRGQGAVGELFF.